This entry lists 18 T cell receptor beta chains sequenced from one sample in a study of OX40 agonist ivuxolimab in advanced cancers. Using immunoSEQ multiplex PCR, the repertoire was profiled, and TCRdb retains in-frame clones only, with some absent. The sample has 50,000 or so clones, about 81% seen once. Sequenced here: CD4+ or CD8+ T cells sorted from blood, sampled in a trial of the OX40 agonist ivuxolimab. These receptors originate from an adult with an advanced solid tumor such as melanoma, head and neck, liver or kidney cancer.

The chain is built from TRBV27 and TRBJ1-4; TRBD1 might be the D (6 bases). This CDR3 is built from 14 residues. The germline V gene encodes CDR1 MNHEY and CDR2 SMNVEV (reference sequence). Trimming took 8 bases from V and 3 from J, leaving 13 bases between them. The CDR3 loop reads CASRAQGPNEKLFF. The CDR3 DNA is TGTGCCAGCCGCGCACAGGGCCCTAATGAAAAACTGTTTTTT. Full variable domain (outside the CDR3, taken from reference TRBV27 and TRBJ1-4): EAQVTQNPRYLITVTGKKLTVTCSQNMNHEYMSWYRQDPGLGLRQIYYSMNVEVTDKGDVPEGYKVSRKEKRNFPLILESPSPNQTSLYFCASRAQGPNEKLFFGSGTQLSVL.

As to this clone: Other DNA sequences in the sample encode the same CDR3. The chain is built from TRBV29-1 and TRBJ1-2; D not resolved. Trimming took 3 bases from V and 5 from J, leaving 7 bases between them. This CDR3 spans 11 amino acids. CDR1 and CDR2 (germline): SQVTM, ANQGSEA. In DNA form, the CDR3 reads TGCAGCGTTGAGGAGGGTTATGGCTACACCTTC. Encoded protein: CSVEEGYGYTF.

The chain recombines TRBV7-8 with TRBJ1-6; D is ambiguous. Germline CDR1 reads SGHVS; CDR2 reads FQNEAQ. V was clipped by 4 bases and J by 7 bases, with 11 bases between them. CDR3 size: 14 residues. CDR3 sequence (DNA): TGTGCCAGCAGCTCTGGGGAGGGCAATTCACCCCTCCACTTT. It translates to CASSSGEGNSPLHF.

This chain joins TRBV11-3 and TRBJ2-5, with 7 bases that match TRBD1. The end of the DNA aligns better with TRBJ2-7, so the J call may be wrong. Looked up from germline, CDR1 is SGHNT and CDR2 is YENEEA. The CDR3 is made up of 16 amino acids. CDR3 DNA: TGTGCCAGCAGCACCTCGTACCGGGACAGTCCCTACGAGCAGTACTTC. Protein product: CASSTSYRDSPYEQYF.

The V and J genes are TRBV7-9 and TRBJ2-7; no firm D call. Trimming left V 1 base short and J 6 bases short, with 7 bases between. The CDR3 sequence is 12 residues long. Germline CDR1 is SEHNR and CDR2 is FQNEAQ (reference sequence). CDR3 amino acids: CASSLVVGEQYF. DNA of the CDR3: TGTGCCAGCAGCTTAGTGGTAGGCGAGCAGTACTTC.

V gene TRBV19 combines with J gene TRBJ2-7; no reliable D call. V lost 7 bases and J lost 1, with 8 bases in between. The CDR3 is 12 residues long. Germline V gene sequence: CDR1 LNHDA, CDR2 SQIVND (reference sequence). CDR3: CASKAGSYEQYF. The CDR3 DNA reads TGTGCCAGTAAAGCCGGTTCCTACGAGCAGTACTTC.

The rearrangement joins TRBV4-2 to TRBJ2-1, with 9 bases matching TRBD2. The germline V gene encodes CDR1 LGHNA and CDR2 YNFKEQ. V lost 4 bases, J lost 8 bases, and 9 bases stayed unmatched. The length of the CDR3 is 15 residues. CDR3 amino acids: CASSPGLAGRDEQFF. For the CDR3, the DNA is TGTGCCAGCAGCCCCGGCCTAGCGGGGAGGGATGAGCAGTTCTTC.

This clone showed up just a few times. The rearrangement uses TRBV11-3 and TRBJ2-7; TRBD1 aligns across 10 bases. Germline lookup yields CDR1 SGHNT and CDR2 YENEEA. The CDR3 length is 15 residues. J was trimmed by 5 bases and V by 6 bases; bases with no gene match: 10. The CDR3 here is CASSMDRGNSHEQYF. CDR3 DNA: TGTGCCAGCAGTATGGACAGGGGGAATAGTCACGAGCAGTACTTC.

The chain employs TRBV4-2 and TRBJ2-1; possibly TRBD2 for D (7 bases). The germline V gene has CDR1 LGHNA and CDR2 YNFKEQ. V lost 0 bases to trimming and J lost 10 bases, with 22 bases between them. The CDR3 sequence is 17 residues long. DNA for the CDR3: TGTGCCAGCAGCCAAGATCCGGCGGGGGCGTACCAGGGGGAGCAGTTCTTC. It translates to CASSQDPAGAYQGEQFF.

The chain uses TRBV9 and TRBJ2-5, with TRBD1 identical over 8 bases. The ends lost 4 bases at V and 5 bases at J; junction bases unmatched: 10. This CDR3 comprises 15 residues. Germline V gives CDR1 SGDLS, CDR2 YYNGEE. DNA of the CDR3: TGTGCCAGCAGCCCCCGGACAGGGCTAGGGGAGACCCAGTACTTC. This translates into CASSPRTGLGETQYF.

This sequence joins TRBV19 and TRBJ1-1; D gene ambiguous. Trimming removed 5 bases at V and 0 bases at J, with 7 bases between. This CDR3 spans 13 amino acids. Germline V gives CDR1 LNHDA, CDR2 SQIVND (reference sequence). The CDR3 is CASSRYLNTEAFF. In nucleotides, the CDR3 is TGTGCCAGTAGTCGGTACCTGAACACTGAAGCTTTCTTT.

This clone has just one count. This chain uses TRBV9 with TRBJ1-2; D call uncertain. Germline V gene sequence: CDR1 SGDLS, CDR2 YYNGEE. Trimming pared 0 bases from V and 4 bases from J, leaving 4 bases between. The CDR3 has 12 residues. The CDR3 DNA sequence: TGTGCCAGCAGCGTAGGGGTCTATGGCTACACCTTC. This gives the protein CASSVGVYGYTF.

In this sample, this clone turned up a few times. CDR3 in DNA: TGTGCCAGCAGCCAAGTCAACAGGCAGAACTATGGCTACACCTTC. This codes for CASSQVNRQNYGYTF. The V call is TRBV14, the J call TRBJ1-2, with D perhaps TRBD1 (5 bases). The CDR3 runs 15 residues. The V and J ends lost 1 base and 2 bases respectively, with 11 bases between them. Germline V lookup: CDR1 SGHDN, CDR2 FVKESK.

The rearrangement joins TRBV14 to TRBJ1-6; 8 bases map to TRBD1. J lost 6 bases, V lost 4 bases, and 5 bases had no gene match. CDR1 SGHDN and CDR2 FVKESK come from the germline V gene. The CDR3 totals 15 residues. The DNA of the CDR3 is TGTGCCAGCAGCCTGCCGGGACAGGTTAATTCACCCCTCCACTTT. Its translation: CASSLPGQVNSPLHF.

The rearrangement uses TRBV5-4 and TRBJ1-2, with 10 nucleotides matching TRBD1. Trimming cost V 10 bases and J 7 bases; bases outside gene matches: 19. The CDR3 sequence is 16 residues long. The V gene's germline CDR1 is SGHNT and CDR2 YYREEE (reference sequence). Here the CDR3 reads CAGKRTGGSEGAGYTF. The CDR3 nucleotides are TGTGCCGGGAAGAGGACAGGGGGGAGTGAGGGAGCTGGCTACACCTTC.

This chain uses TRBV19 with TRBJ1-4; TRBD1 matches 7 bases. J was trimmed by 5 bases and V by 5 bases; bases with no gene match: 11. Germline CDR1 is LNHDA and CDR2 is SQIVND (reference sequence). The CDR3 runs 16 residues. CDR3 amino acids: CASSVDSGGGNEKLFF. The CDR3 DNA reads TGTGCCAGTAGTGTGGACTCAGGGGGAGGAAATGAAAAACTGTTTTTT.

The chain combines TRBV7-9 with TRBJ1-6, with 10 bases identical to TRBD1. CDR3 size: 15 residues. Germline CDR1 SEHNR, CDR2 FQNEAQ (reference sequence). Trimming cost V 7 bases and J 6 bases; bases outside gene matches: 6. The DNA of the CDR3 is TGTGCCAGCACCCAAGGACAGGGGGGTAATTCACCCCTCCACTTT. Amino acid sequence: CASTQGQGGNSPLHF.

This clone was detected only a few times. V and J are TRBV2 and TRBJ1-2; D may be TRBD1 (5 bases). Per germline, CDR1 SNHLY and CDR2 FYNNEI. The CDR3 has 16 amino acids. V was clipped by 11 bases and J by 2 bases, with 24 bases between them. The CDR3 loop is CAPPALGRGTNYGYTF. CDR3 nucleotides: TGTGCCCCCCCCGCCCTAGGAAGGGGCACAAACTATGGCTACACCTTC.